Listed here is a single T cell receptor (beta chain). Its antigen is still unknown. This sample was taken from a study of T-cell memory formation after mild COVID-19. Study results and caveats: CM and EM subsets held most contracting CD4+ clones; EMRA held CD8+ ones.

The V and J ends lost 6 bases and 4 bases respectively, with 12 bases between them. The CDR3 sequence is 13 residues long. The V gene's germline CDR1 is SGHTA and CDR2 FQGNSA. TCRdb used MiXCR to reprocess the 5' RACE reads, holding one entry per CDR3 protein. The sample shows some 180,000 distinct CDR3 sequences, around 13% of them seen only once. This receptor was identified in a man aged 18 to 30 who had mild COVID-19 (a few samples of this study predate the infection). Cell type and time point are not known. Sequencing input: PBMCs or a T cell subset sorted from them (not recorded which). The chain is built from TRBV7-2 and TRBJ2-5, with D perhaps matching TRBD1 (5 bases). The DNA of the CDR3 is TGTGCCAGCAGTTCAGGGTACGGAGAGACCCAGTACTTC. Its translation is CASSSGYGETQYF.